The T cell receptor (beta chain) under discussion was sequenced for a study of naive and memory T cell subsets. Findings of the study overall: Clonotypes are single alpha or beta chains, not paired receptors. Naive repertoires, especially CD8, held a few larger clonotypes, possibly memory cells re-expressing CD45RA.

An equimolar mix of two oligonucleotides served as the beta constant-region primer for TRBC1 and TRBC2. Ligated cDNA was amplified by four rounds of PCR with nested alpha and beta constant-region primers and SP2. The cDNA 3' end received a ligated single-stranded oligonucleotide carrying the SP2 primer and a 12-nucleotide UMI. MiXCR was run by TCRdb on the UMI-ligation and nested PCR reads, yielding one entry per CDR3 protein. The profile shows around 140,000 distinct CDR3 sequences, about 23% of them singletons. This clonotype was recorded a few times. The antigen is undetermined. Germline CDR1 and CDR2: DFQATT and SNEGSKA (reference sequence). The CDR3 runs 14 residues. V lost 4 bases to trimming and J lost 14 bases; unmatched junction nucleotides: 15.

This chain joins TRBV20-1 and TRBJ2-1; 9 bases are shared with TRBD2. The sequence was collected from a human donor in good health. The specimen sequenced was naive CD4+ T cells from blood. The chain's CDR3 is CSAKLAGASGKKFF. The DNA for the CDR3 is TGCAGTGCTAAACTAGCAGGGGCTAGCGGGAAGAAGTTCTTC.